This T cell receptor (beta chain) was observed in a study of cytotoxic CD8 clonotypes in ibrutinib-treated CLL. Study findings and constraints: Upon ibrutinib response clonality rose, and upon progression it fell back toward baseline. Clonality measured at baseline exceeded age-matched healthy donors, tracking circulating CD8+ T-cell counts. Public clonotypes proved infrequent, and on treatment they shrank or remained steady.

The germline V gene has CDR1 SGHTA and CDR2 FQGNSA. The CDR3 is 14 amino acids. The V gene lost 6 bases and the J gene lost 6 bases, with 15 bases spanning the gap. The intended depth for sequencing was 1 in 200,000 to 1 in 1 million T cells. Clones were sequenced by immunoSEQ multiplex PCR, and TCRdb holds only the in-frame ones, with some missing. The sample shows roughly 150,000 clones, 81% of them seen only once. For this clone: Its antigen is unknown.

The TCR was taken from a human donor with chronic lymphocytic leukemia. The gene calls are TRBV7-2 and TRBJ1-5; D gene uncertain. This specimen consisted of PBMCs, obtained after 12 months of ibrutinib treatment. CDR3 coding DNA: TGTGCCAGCAGGGCTAACGGGATACGTCAGCCCCAGCATTTT. Protein product: CASRANGIRQPQHF.